This T cell receptor beta chain was observed in a study of T cell changes during pregnancy in multiple sclerosis. CDR3 length equals 15 residues. TCRdb's copy holds only in-frame clones and misses some; the assay was immunoSEQ multiplex PCR. The sample lists approximately 41,000 clones; nearly 90% were seen once. The material was CD4+ T cells from peripheral blood mononuclear cells, obtained in the first trimester of pregnancy. The genes are TRBV21-1 and TRBJ2-5; TRBD1, the table's D call, was not compared with the DNA. TRBV21-1 is a pseudogene locus. The receptor was isolated from a female donor with multiple sclerosis, enrolled in a pregnancy study. CDR3 coding DNA: TGTGCCAGCACCAACAGACAGGCCGACCAAGAGACCCAGTACTTC. This codes for CASTNRQADQETQYF.